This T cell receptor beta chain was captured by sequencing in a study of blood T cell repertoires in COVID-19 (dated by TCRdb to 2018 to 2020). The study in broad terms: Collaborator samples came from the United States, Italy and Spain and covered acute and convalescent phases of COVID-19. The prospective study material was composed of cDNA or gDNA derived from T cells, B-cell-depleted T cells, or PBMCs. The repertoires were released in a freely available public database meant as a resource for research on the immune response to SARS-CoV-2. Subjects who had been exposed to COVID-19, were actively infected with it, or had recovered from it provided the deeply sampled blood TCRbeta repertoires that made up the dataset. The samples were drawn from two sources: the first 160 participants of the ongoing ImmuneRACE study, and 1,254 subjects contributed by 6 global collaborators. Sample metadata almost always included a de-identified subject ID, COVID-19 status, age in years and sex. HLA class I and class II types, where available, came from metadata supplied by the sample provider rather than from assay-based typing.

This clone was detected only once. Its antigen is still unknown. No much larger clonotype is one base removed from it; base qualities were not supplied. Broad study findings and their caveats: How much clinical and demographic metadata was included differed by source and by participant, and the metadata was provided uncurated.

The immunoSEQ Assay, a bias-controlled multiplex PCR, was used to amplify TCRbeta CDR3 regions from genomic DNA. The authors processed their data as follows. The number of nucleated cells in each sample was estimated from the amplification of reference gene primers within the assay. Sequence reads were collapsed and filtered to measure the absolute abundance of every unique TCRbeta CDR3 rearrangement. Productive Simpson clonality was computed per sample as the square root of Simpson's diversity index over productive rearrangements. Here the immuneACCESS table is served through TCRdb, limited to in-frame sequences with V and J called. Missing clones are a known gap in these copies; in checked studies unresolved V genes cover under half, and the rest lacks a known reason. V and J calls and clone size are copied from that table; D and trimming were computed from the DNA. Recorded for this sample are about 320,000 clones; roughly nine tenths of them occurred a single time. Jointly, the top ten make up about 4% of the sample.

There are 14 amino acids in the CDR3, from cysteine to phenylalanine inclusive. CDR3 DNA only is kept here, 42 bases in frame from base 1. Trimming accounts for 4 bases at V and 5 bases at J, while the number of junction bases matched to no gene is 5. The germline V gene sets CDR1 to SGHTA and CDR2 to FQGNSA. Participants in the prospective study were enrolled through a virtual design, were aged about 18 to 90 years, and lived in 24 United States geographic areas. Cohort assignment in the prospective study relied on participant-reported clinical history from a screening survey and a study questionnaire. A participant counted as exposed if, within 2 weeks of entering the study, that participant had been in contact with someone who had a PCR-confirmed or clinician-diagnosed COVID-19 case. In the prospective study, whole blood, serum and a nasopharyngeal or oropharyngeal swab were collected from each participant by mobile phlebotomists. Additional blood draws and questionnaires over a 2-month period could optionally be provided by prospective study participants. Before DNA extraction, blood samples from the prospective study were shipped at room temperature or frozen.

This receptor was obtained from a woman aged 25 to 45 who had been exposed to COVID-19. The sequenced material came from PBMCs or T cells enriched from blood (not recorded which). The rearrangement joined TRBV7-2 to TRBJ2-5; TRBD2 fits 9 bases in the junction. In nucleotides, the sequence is TGTGCCAGCAGCTCGGGACTAGCTTCGGAGACCCAGTACTTC. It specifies CASSSGLASETQYF.